The next 15 T cell receptor beta chains were all read from a single sample in a study of cytomegalovirus exposure and HLA in healthy donors. It was with 60 Vbeta and 13 Jbeta primers that the PCR ran. The repertoire was sequenced with immunoSEQ multiplex PCR; TCRdb's copy has only in-frame clones and lacks some. This listing includes 70,000 to 80,000 clones. The sample taken for sequencing was PBMCs. The receptors were sampled from a man in his forties or fifties in good health and CMV-seronegative.

This CDR3 is CASSYLAGKTDTQYF. The CDR3 nucleotides read TGTGCCAGCAGTTACCTGGCGGGAAAGACAGATACGCAGTATTTT. The V and J genes are TRBV6-5 and TRBJ2-3, with D tentatively TRBD2 (6 bases). The CDR3 has 15 amino acids. Germline CDR1 and CDR2: MNHEY and SVGAGI. The V and J ends lost 2 bases and 3 bases respectively, with 12 bases between them.

The chain couples TRBV10-1 to TRBJ1-5, with D perhaps TRBD1 (5 bases). Germline assignment: CDR1 WNHNN and CDR2 SYGVQD (reference sequence). The CDR3 runs 15 residues. V gave up 7 bases and J gave up 3 bases, with 16 bases separating them. The CDR3 here is CASTGGSLPNQPQHF. The CDR3 DNA sequence: TGCGCCAGCACCGGGGGTTCCCTCCCCAATCAGCCCCAGCATTTT.

The rearrangement uses TRBV2 and TRBJ2-7; 7 nucleotides match TRBD2. This CDR3 has 14 residues. The germline CDR1 and CDR2 sequences are SNHLY and FYNNEI. CDR3 amino acids: CATSRGSQGHEQYF. The CDR3 coding sequence is TGTGCTACGTCGCGGGGGAGCCAGGGCCACGAGCAGTACTTC. The full variable domain, in which reference TRBV2 and TRBJ2-7 provide the parts outside the CDR3, is EPEVTQTPSHQVTQMGQEVILRCVPISNHLYFYWYRQILGQKVEFLVSFYNNEISEKSEIFDDQFSVERPDGSNFTLKIRSTKLEDSAMYFCATSRGSQGHEQYFGPGTRLTVT.

The chain recombines TRBV6-5 with TRBJ1-4; tentative D call: TRBD1 (5 bases). The germline CDR1 and CDR2 sequences are MNHEY and SVGAGI. The CDR3 has 13 residues. V lost 8 bases and J lost 1, with 8 bases in between. Here the CDR3 reads CASSRGTNEKLFF. The CDR3, as DNA: TGTGCCAGCTCTAGGGGAACTAATGAAAAACTGTTTTTT.

The chain links TRBV28 to TRBJ1-1; possible D gene TRBD1, 6 bases. Between the trimmed V and J ends, which lost 6 bases and 3 bases, there was a span of 11 bases. Germline V gene lookup returns CDR1 MDHEN and CDR2 SYDVKM. The CDR3 covers 13 residues. The CDR3 DNA follows: TGTGCCAGCAGAATAGGGGGTGACACTGAAGCTTTCTTT. Residues: CASRIGGDTEAFF.

The chain is built from TRBV11-2 and TRBJ2-3, with TRBD2 matching 12 bases. The germline CDR1 and CDR2 sequences are SGHAT and FQNNGV. V dropped 1 base and J dropped 4; count of bases not matched to a gene: 12. The CDR3 runs 19 residues. CDR3: CASSLGPASGGGRADTQYF. In DNA form, the CDR3 reads TGTGCCAGCAGCTTAGGGCCCGCTAGCGGGGGGGGCCGGGCAGATACGCAGTATTTT.

J is TRBJ2-7 and V is TRBV6-6, with 9 bases that match TRBD1. The CDR3 runs to 15 residues. Germline V gene sequence: CDR1 MNHNY, CDR2 SVGAGI (reference sequence). The junction had 5 bases not matched to a gene; V was cut back by 5 bases and J by 0 bases. The CDR3 spells CASSGRDRASYEQYF. In nucleotides, the CDR3 is TGTGCCAGCAGTGGCCGGGACAGGGCCTCCTACGAGCAGTACTTC.

The chain carries TRBV5-1 and TRBJ2-5, with TRBD2 as a possible D gene (5 bases). V lost 5 bases to trimming and J lost 3 bases, with 11 bases between them. The CDR3 runs to 13 residues. Germline V CDR1 and CDR2: SGHRS, YFSETQ. The CDR3 protein is CASRHDGKETQYF. As DNA, the CDR3 is TGCGCCAGCAGACACGACGGGAAAGAGACCCAGTACTTC.

This chain uses TRBV7-7 with TRBJ2-2; 7 bases are a match to TRBD2. The germline V gene has CDR1 SSHAT and CDR2 FNYEAQ (reference sequence). This CDR3 region has 13 residues. The CDR3 region has the DNA TGTGCTTTTGGACTAGTCAAAGGCGGGGAGCTGTTTTTT. The encoded protein is CAFGLVKGGELFF.

This chain connects TRBV5-1 to TRBJ2-5, with a weak D call TRBD1 (6 bases). This CDR3 contains 15 residues. V lost 4 bases to trimming and J lost 1 base, with 14 bases between them. Germline V gene sequence: CDR1 SGHRS, CDR2 YFSETQ. For the CDR3, the DNA is TGCGCCAGCAGCAAAGCAGGGGCGGCCCAAGAGACCCAGTACTTC. This translates into CASSKAGAAQETQYF.

The chain couples TRBV19 to TRBJ1-5; D call uncertain. This CDR3 spans 17 amino acids. Per the germline V gene, CDR1 is LNHDA and CDR2 is SQIVND (reference sequence). V was cut by 0 bases and J by 0 bases, with 12 bases left in between. The CDR3 DNA reads TGTGCCAGTAGTATAGACCCGCCCGGTTATAGCAATCAGCCCCAGCATTTT. Protein product: CASSIDPPGYSNQPQHF.

The chain carries TRBV28 and TRBJ2-4; the D gene is possibly TRBD1 (6 bases). The CDR3 contains 15 residues. V was trimmed by 3 bases and J by 6 bases, leaving 15 bases between them. The germline V gene encodes CDR1 MDHEN and CDR2 SYDVKM. CDR3 nucleotides: TGTGCCAGCAGTTTTCAAGGGGGTCGGGGAAACATTCAGTACTTC. Protein product: CASSFQGGRGNIQYF.

The J gene is TRBJ1-2, the V gene TRBV2; the match to TRBD1 covers 8 bases. Germline CDR1 SNHLY, CDR2 FYNNEI. Trimming at V came to 8 bases and at J to 7 bases, leaving 9 bases not matched to a gene. This CDR3 contains 13 residues. CDR3 sequence: CASGRQGQGGYTF. The CDR3 bases are TGTGCCAGCGGCCGACAGGGGCAAGGTGGCTACACCTTC.

V and J are TRBV10-3 and TRBJ1-2; D uncertain. Looked up from germline, CDR1 is ENHRY and CDR2 is SYGVKD. Trimming took off 2 bases at V and 0 bases at J, with 10 bases between the two ends. This CDR3 has 15 amino acids. CDR3 sequence reads: CAISEREPANYGYTF. In nucleotides, the CDR3 is TGTGCCATCAGTGAGAGAGAACCTGCTAACTATGGCTACACCTTC.

The J gene is TRBJ2-7, the V gene TRBV30; TRBD2 is a possible D gene (6 bases). The CDR3 contains 16 residues. V was shortened by 3 bases and J by 4 bases, with 22 bases between the two germline ends. CDR1 is GTSNPN, CDR2 SVGIG, per germline (reference sequence). This CDR3 reads CAWRPLFGRGPYEQYF. CDR3 coding DNA: TGTGCCTGGAGGCCCCTTTTCGGGCGGGGACCTTACGAGCAGTACTTC.